This is a list of T cell receptor beta chains from one sample in a study of cytomegalovirus exposure and HLA in healthy donors. The data were produced by immunoSEQ multiplex PCR, yet TCRdb's version contains in-frame clones alone and is incomplete. This sample's table has about 190,000 clones. Sequencing was done on a sample of PBMCs. All receptors come from a man aged 25-40 years in good health and CMV-seronegative. Both conserved end residues are part of each CDR3.

TRBJ1-6 TRBV5-4 CASSPSTGTYSPLHF
TRBJ1-1 TRBV10-3 CAISEAGGTGTEAFF
TRBJ1-1 TRBV11-3 CASSLSRAGGETEAFF
TRBJ1-1 TRBV28 CASRRGLNTEAFF
TRBJ1-2 TRBV27 CASSLWGTGNGYTF
TRBJ2-4 TRBV10-2 CASSEGTGVFKNIQYF
TRBJ1-2 TRBV28 CASSLFGWDSPYGYTF
TRBJ2-1 TRBV10-1 CASSPSGTSPFNEQFF
TRBJ2-1 TRBV7-8 CASSLAPASASGGWNNEQFF
TRBJ2-1 TRBV28 CASSLISGEGFYNEQFF
TRBJ1-6 TRBV2 CASSTSTGTGGSPLHF
TRBJ1-5 TRBV27 CASSLYSYSNQPQHF
TRBJ2-1 TRBV5-1 CASSLYAGTSGRYNEQFF
TRBJ1-2 TRBV7-2 CASSRTGLNYGYTF
TRBJ2-3 TRBV2 CASSTWTSGVADTQYF
TRBJ1-1 TRBV5-1 CASSHGQGLFTEAFF
TRBJ1-2 TRBV27 CASSLLGRGNYGYTF
TRBJ2-2 TRBV4-2 CASSQGTSGANTGELFF
TRBJ1-2 TRBV30 CAWSRGNWYGYTF
TRBJ1-5 TRBV10-3 CATTGGSNQPQHF
TRBJ2-1 TRBV4-1 CASSQEPGGYNEQFF
TRBJ2-5 TRBV18 CASSPGTGVGETQYF
TRBJ1-2 TRBV11-2 CASSLGIGLTYGYTF
TRBJ2-6 TRBV27 CASSLAGYGANVLTF
TRBJ1-1 TRBV6-5 CAGGEGTEAFF
TRBJ1-2 TRBV28 CASSGDSNYGYTF
TRBJ2-7 TRBV27 CASSRGLAAYEQYF
TRBJ2-6 TRBV5-1 CASSGIRGEASGGVRSGANVLTF
TRBJ1-6 TRBV7-2 CASSLQGNSPLHF
TRBJ2-7 TRBV15 CATSRDRGGQLTSYEQYF
TRBJ1-2 TRBV7-9 CASSSNTGLVYGYTF
TRBJ1-5 TRBV19 CASRRGLQPQHF